Listed below are T cell receptor beta chains from one sample, sequenced in a study of neoadjuvant nivolumab and ipilimumab in lung cancer. The method was immunoSEQ multiplex PCR; TCRdb's version includes in-frame clones alone and lacks a portion of them. This table holds approximately 6,800 clones, approximately 88% found once. The source material was tumor tissue, sampled after neoadjuvant nivolumab, alone or with ipilimumab, at or shortly before surgery. The receptors here all came from an adult with non-small cell lung cancer. The CDR3 runs from the conserved cysteine through the conserved F or W. A D gene is named only where the DNA matches it firmly. Expanded clones are given a class, and other clones once, few, many or no size at all.

d_gene | j_gene | v_gene | abundance | CDR3aa | CDR3nt
TRBD1 | TRBJ2-7 | TRBV18 | - | CASSAFGTGGSEQYF | TGTGCCAGCTCAGCTTTCGGGACAGGGGGCTCCGAGCAGTACTTC
- | TRBJ2-3 | TRBV5-1 | - | CASSRDSTDTQYF | TGCGCCAGCAGCCGGGACAGCACAGATACGCAGTATTTT
- | TRBJ2-5 | TRBV12-1 | - | CASSFVCSGGQETQYF | TGTGCCAGCAGCTTTGTCTGTAGTGGGGGACAGGAGACCCAGTACTTC
- | TRBJ1-1 | TRBV5-1 | - | CASRLQASPNTEAFF | TGCGCCAGCAGGCTTCAGGCATCCCCGAACACTGAAGCTTTCTTT
- | TRBJ2-5 | TRBV5-1 | - | CASSLDPGVKETQYF | TGCGCCAGCAGCTTGGATCCAGGGGTGAAAGAGACCCAGTACTTC
- | TRBJ2-7 | TRBV2 | - | CASSVYGEQYF | TGTGCCAGCAGTGTATATGGCGAGCAGTACTTC
- | TRBJ2-7 | TRBV6-6 | - | CASTAGSSEQYF | TGTGCCAGCACCGCAGGGTCGAGCGAGCAGTACTTC
- | TRBJ1-1 | TRBV12-5 | - | CASGLETGNTEAFF | TGTGCTAGTGGTTTGGAGACAGGGAACACTGAAGCTTTCTTT
- | TRBJ2-1 | TRBV5-4 | once | CASSSTTSSNEQFF | TGTGCCAGCAGCTCAACAACTTCTAGCAATGAGCAGTTCTTC
TRBD1 | TRBJ2-7 | TRBV5-4 | - | CASSQGQAYEQYF | TGTGCCAGCAGTCAGGGACAGGCCTACGAGCAGTACTTC
- | TRBJ1-2 | TRBV6-1 | - | CASSDPGDNYGYTF | TGTGCCAGCAGTGATCCAGGGGATAACTATGGCTACACCTTC
TRBD1 | TRBJ2-2 | TRBV5-1 | - | CATRGQVNTGELFF | TGCGCCACCCGAGGACAGGTGAACACCGGGGAGCTGTTTTTT
TRBD1 | TRBJ2-7 | TRBV11-3 | - | CASRGQGGGYEQYF | TGTGCCAGCAGGGGACAGGGCGGGGGTTACGAGCAGTACTTC
- | TRBJ1-5 | TRBV19 | - | CASSMSAGNQPQHF | TGTGCCAGTAGTATGTCGGCAGGGAACCAGCCCCAGCATTTT